This TCR beta chain was obtained from a study of T cells in Graves' hyperthyroidism and ophthalmopathy. Amplification of TCR beta CDR3 regions used RNA as the template. HTBI primers were the set used in a first-round RT-PCR of the TCR CDR3. A single record per CDR3 protein comes from TCRdb applying MiXCR to the multiplex PCR reads. The repertoire consists of a few hundred thousand distinct CDR3 sequences, with roughly an eighth occurring once and the leading ten covering 5.3%. The CDR3 loop spans 14 amino acids. V gave up 0 bases and J gave up 4 bases, with 9 bases separating them. Germline loops: CDR1 MRHNA, CDR2 SNTAGT.

The sequence came from a woman under 30 with Graves' hyperthyroidism. The chain couples TRBV6-4 to TRBJ1-1; weak D call: TRBD1 (5 bases). The specimen was blood. The CDR3 loop is CASSDSGGSTEAFF. CDR3 bases: TGTGCCAGCAGTGACTCGGGGGGAAGCACTGAAGCTTTCTTT.